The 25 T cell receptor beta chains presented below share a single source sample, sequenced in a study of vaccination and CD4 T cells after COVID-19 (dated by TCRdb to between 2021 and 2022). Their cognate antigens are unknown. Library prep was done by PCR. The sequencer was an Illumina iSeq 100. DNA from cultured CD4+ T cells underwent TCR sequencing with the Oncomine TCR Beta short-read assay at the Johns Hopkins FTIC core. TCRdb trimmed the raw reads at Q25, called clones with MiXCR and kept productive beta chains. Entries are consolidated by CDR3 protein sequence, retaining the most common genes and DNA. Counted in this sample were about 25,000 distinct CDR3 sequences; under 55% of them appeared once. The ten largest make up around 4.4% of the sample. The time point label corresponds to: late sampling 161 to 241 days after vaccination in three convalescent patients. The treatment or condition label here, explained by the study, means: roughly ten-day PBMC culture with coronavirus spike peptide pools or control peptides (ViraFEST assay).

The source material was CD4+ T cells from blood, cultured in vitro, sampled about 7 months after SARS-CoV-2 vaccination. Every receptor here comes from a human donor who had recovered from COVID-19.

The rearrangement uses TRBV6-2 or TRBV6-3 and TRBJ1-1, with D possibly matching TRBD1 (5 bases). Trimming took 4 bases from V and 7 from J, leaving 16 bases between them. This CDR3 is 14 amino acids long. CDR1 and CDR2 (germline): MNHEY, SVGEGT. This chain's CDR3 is CASSSLRDPNEAFF. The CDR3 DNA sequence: TGTGCCAGCAGTTCGCTTAGGGACCCTAATGAAGCTTTCTTT.

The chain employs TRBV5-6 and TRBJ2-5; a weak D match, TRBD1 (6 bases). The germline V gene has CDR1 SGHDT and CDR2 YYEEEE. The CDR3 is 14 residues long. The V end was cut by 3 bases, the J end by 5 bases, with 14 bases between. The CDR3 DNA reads TGTGCCAGCAGCTCGAAGACAGGACTGGAGACCCAGTACTTC. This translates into CASSSKTGLETQYF.

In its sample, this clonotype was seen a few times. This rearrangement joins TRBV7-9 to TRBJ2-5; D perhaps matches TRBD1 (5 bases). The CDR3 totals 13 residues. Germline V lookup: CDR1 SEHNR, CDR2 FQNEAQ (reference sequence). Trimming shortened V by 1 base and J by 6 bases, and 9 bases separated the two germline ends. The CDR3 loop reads CASSLESGQTQYF. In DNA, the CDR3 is TGTGCCAGCAGCTTAGAGTCAGGGCAGACCCAGTACTTC.

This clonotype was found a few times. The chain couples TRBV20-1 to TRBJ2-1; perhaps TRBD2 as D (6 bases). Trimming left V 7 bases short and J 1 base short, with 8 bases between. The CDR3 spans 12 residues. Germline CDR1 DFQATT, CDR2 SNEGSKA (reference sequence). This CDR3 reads CSEEGSYNEQFF. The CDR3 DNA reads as TGCAGTGAGGAGGGGTCCTACAATGAGCAGTTCTTC.

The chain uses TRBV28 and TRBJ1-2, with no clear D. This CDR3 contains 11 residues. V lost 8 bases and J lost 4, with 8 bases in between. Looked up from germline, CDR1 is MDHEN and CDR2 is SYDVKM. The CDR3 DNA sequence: TGTGCCAGCCTGGGCTCCTATGGCTACACCTTC. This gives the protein CASLGSYGYTF.

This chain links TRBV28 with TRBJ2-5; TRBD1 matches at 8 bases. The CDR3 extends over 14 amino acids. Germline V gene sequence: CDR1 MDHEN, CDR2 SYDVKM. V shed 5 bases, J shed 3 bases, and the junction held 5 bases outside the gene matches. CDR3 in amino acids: CASSGQGWEETQYF. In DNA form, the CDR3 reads TGTGCCAGCAGTGGACAGGGTTGGGAAGAGACCCAGTACTTC.

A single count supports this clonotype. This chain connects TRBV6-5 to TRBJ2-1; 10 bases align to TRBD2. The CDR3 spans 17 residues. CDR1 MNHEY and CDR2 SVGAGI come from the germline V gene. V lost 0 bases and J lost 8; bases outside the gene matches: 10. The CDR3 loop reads CASSYSITSGAGDEQFF. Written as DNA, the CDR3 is TGTGCCAGCAGTTACTCTATAACTAGCGGGGCGGGGGATGAGCAGTTCTTC.

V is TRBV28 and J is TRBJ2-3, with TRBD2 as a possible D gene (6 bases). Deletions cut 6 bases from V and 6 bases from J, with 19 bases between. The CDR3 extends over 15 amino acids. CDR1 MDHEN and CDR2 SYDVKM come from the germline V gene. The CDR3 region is CASSPPGLLRDTQYF. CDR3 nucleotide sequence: TGTGCCAGCAGCCCGCCGGGACTGCTTCGCGATACGCAGTATTTT.

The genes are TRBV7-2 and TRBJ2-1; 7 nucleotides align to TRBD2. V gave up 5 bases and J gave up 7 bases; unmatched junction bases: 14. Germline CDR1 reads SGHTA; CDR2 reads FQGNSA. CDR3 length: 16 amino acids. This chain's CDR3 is CASSPFDNGRWNEQFF. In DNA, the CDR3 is TGTGCCAGCAGCCCCTTTGATAACGGGAGGTGGAATGAGCAGTTCTTC.

CDR3: CASSLGTSGDTQYF. Here the CDR3 DNA reads TGTGCCAGCAGCTTAGGGACTAGCGGGGATACGCAGTATTTT. This chain connects TRBV7-3 to TRBJ2-3, with 12 nucleotides matching TRBD2. Losses at the gene ends were 2 bases for V and 6 bases for J; bases not matched to a gene: 0. The V gene's germline CDR1 is SGHTA and CDR2 FQGTGA. The length of the CDR3 is 14 residues.

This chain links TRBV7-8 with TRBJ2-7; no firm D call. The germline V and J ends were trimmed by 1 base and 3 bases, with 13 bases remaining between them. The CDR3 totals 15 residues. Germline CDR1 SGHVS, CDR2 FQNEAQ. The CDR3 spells CASSLGGNGIYEQYF. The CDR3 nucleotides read TGTGCCAGCAGCTTAGGGGGAAATGGGATCTACGAGCAGTACTTC.

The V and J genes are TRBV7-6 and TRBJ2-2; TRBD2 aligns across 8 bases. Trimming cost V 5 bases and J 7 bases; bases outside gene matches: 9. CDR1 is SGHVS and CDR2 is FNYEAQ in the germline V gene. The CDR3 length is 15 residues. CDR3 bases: TGTGCCAGCAGCCCCCAAGCGGGAGCCTACGGGGAGCTGTTTTTT. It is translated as CASSPQAGAYGELFF.

The CDR3 nucleotides are TGCAGTGCTAGAGCTAGCAATCAGCCCCAGCATTTT. It encodes CSARASNQPQHF. The gene calls are TRBV20-1 and TRBJ1-5, with D hard to call. V was clipped by 1 base and J by 0 bases, with 1 base between them. The length of the CDR3 is 12 residues. Germline V gene lookup returns CDR1 DFQATT and CDR2 SNEGSKA (reference sequence).

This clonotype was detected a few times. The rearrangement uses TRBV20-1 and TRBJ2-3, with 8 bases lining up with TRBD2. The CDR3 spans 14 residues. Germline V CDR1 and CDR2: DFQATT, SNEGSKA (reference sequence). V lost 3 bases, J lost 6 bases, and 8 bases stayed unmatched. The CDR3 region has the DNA TGCAGTGCTAGTCCGGGAGGGCCGTCGGATACGCAGTATTTT. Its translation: CSASPGGPSDTQYF.

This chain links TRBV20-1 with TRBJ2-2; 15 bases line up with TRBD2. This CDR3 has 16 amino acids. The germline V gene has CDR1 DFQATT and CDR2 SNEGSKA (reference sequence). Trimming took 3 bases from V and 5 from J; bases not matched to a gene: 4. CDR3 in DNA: TGCAGTGCTAGTGGACTAGCGGGAGGGTGGACCGGGGAGCTGTTTTTT. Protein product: CSASGLAGGWTGELFF.

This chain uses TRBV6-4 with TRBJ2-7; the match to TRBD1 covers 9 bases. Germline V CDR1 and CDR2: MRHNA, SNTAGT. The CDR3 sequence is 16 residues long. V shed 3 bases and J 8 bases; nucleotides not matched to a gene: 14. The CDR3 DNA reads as TGTGCCAGCAGTGATCGGACAGGGGCGTCCCTAGGCAAGCAGTACTTC. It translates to CASSDRTGASLGKQYF.

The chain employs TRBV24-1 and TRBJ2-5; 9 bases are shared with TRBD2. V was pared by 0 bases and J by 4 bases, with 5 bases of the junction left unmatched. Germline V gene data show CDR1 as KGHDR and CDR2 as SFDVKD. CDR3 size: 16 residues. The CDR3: CATSDLTSGSGETQYF. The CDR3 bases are TGTGCCACCAGTGATTTGACTAGCGGGTCCGGAGAGACCCAGTACTTC.

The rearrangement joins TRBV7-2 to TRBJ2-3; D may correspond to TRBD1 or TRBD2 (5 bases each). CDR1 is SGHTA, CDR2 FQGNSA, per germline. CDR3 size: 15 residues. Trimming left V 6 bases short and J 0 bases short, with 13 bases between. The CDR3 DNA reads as TGTGCCAGCAGGAGCCTTGGGGGTAGCACAGATACGCAGTATTTT. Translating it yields CASRSLGGSTDTQYF. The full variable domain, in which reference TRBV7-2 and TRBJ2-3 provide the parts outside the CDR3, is GAGVSQSPSNKVTEKGKDVELRCDPISGHTALYWYRQSLGQGLEFLIYFQGNSAPDKSGLPSDRFSAERTGGSVSTLTIQRTQQEDSAVYLCASRSLGGSTDTQYFGPGTRLTVL.

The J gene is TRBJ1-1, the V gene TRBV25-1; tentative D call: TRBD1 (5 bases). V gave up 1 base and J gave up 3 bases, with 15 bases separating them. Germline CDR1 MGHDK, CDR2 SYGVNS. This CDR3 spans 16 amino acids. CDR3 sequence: CASSESGRAFYTEAFF. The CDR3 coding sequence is TGTGCCAGCAGTGAATCGGGCAGGGCATTTTACACTGAAGCTTTCTTT.

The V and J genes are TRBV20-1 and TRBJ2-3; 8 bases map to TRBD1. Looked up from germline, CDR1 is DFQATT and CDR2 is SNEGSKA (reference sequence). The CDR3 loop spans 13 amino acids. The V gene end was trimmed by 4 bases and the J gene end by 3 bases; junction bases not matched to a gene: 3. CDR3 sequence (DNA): TGCAGTGCTACTCGGGACAGGACAGATACGCAGTATTTT. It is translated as CSATRDRTDTQYF.

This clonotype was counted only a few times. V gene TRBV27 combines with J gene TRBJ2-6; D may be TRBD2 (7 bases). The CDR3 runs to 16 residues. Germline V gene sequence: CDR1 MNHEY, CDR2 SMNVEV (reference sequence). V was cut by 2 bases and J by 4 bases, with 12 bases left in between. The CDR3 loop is CASSLGGAWGANVLTF. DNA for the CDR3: TGTGCCAGCAGTTTAGGGGGGGCGTGGGGGGCCAACGTCCTGACTTTC.

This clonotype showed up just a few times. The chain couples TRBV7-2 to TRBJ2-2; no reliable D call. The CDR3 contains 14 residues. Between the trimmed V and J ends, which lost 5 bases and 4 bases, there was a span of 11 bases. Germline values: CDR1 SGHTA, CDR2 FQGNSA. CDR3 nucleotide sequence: TGTGCCAGCAGCCCAACCAGGACCACCGGGGAGCTGTTTTTT. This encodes CASSPTRTTGELFF.

The CDR3 loop is CASRFQRGQLYEQYF. The CDR3 nucleotides are TGTGCCAGCAGGTTTCAGCGGGGGCAGCTCTACGAGCAGTACTTC. The chain uses TRBV2 and TRBJ2-7; 8 nucleotides align to TRBD2. The ends lost 6 bases at V and 3 bases at J; junction bases unmatched: 10. Per the germline V gene, CDR1 is SNHLY and CDR2 is FYNNEI. The CDR3 has 15 amino acids.

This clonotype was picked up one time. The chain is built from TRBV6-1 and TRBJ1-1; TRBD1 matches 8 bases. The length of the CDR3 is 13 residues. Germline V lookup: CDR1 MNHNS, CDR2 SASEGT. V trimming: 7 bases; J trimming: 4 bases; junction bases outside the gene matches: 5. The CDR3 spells CASNRQGTTEAFF. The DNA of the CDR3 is TGTGCCAGCAATCGACAGGGGACCACTGAAGCTTTCTTT.

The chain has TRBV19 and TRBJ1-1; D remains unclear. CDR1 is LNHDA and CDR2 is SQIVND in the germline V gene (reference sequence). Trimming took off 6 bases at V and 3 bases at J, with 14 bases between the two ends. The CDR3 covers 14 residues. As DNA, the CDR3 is TGTGCCAGTAGGACCAGGACCACCGACACTGAAGCTTTCTTT. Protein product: CASRTRTTDTEAFF.